This is a list of T cell receptor beta chains from one sample in a study of blood T cell repertoires in COVID-19. Sequencing was performed with immunoSEQ multiplex PCR; in TCRdb, only in-frame clones are kept and a portion is missing. The sample has approximately 37,000 clones; 80% to 90% are singletons. The sample was peripheral blood. Receptors were obtained from a man aged 40-50 years with active COVID-19. Each CDR3 is given with its conserved first and last residue. The D gene is left open where the match is weak. Clone size is shown for a subset of rows, as once, few, many or a class of expanded clone.

>NA|TRBJ2-7|TRBV2|NA
CASSGGYEQYF
TGTGCCAGCAGTGGCGGGTACGAGCAGTACTTC
>NA|TRBJ1-2|TRBV28|NA
CASSFQGHYGYTF
TGTGCCAGCAGTTTTCAGGGGCACTATGGCTACACCTTC
>NA|TRBJ2-1|TRBV4-2|TRBD2
CASSLGVLAGLHEQFF
TGTGCCAGCAGCCTGGGGGTACTAGCGGGACTCCATGAGCAGTTCTTC
>NA|TRBJ2-4|TRBV5-1|TRBD1
CASSLDSGDRVFHIQYF
TGCGCCAGCAGCTTGGATTCAGGGGACAGGGTTTTCCACATTCAGTACTTC
>NA|TRBJ2-7|TRBV28|NA
CASSAVQRNEQYF
TGTGCCAGCAGTGCCGTCCAGAGGAACGAGCAGTACTTC
>once|TRBJ1-1|TRBV19|TRBD1
CASSILPGGNTEAFF
TGTGCCAGTAGTATTTTGCCAGGGGGAAACACTGAAGCTTTCTTT
>once|TRBJ2-1|TRBV3-1/TRBV3-2|NA
CASSQVKSGGHNEQFF
TGTGCCAGCAGCCAAGTAAAGTCCGGGGGGCACAATGAGCAGTTCTTC
>NA|TRBJ1-2|TRBV5-5|NA
CASSYYHSESYGYTF
TGTGCCAGCAGCTATTATCATAGCGAGTCCTATGGCTACACCTTC
>NA|TRBJ2-7|TRBV7-6|NA
CASSLERDIAGEQYF
TGTGCCAGCAGCTTGGAACGGGACATAGCGGGCGAGCAGTACTTC
>NA|TRBJ1-1|TRBV9|NA
CASSPNRVSTEAFF
TGTGCCAGCAGCCCGAACAGGGTTAGCACTGAAGCTTTCTTT
>NA|TRBJ1-2|TRBV7-8|TRBD1
CASSLVGGTANYGYTF
TGTGCCAGCAGCTTAGTTGGCGGGACAGCTAACTATGGCTACACCTTC
>NA|TRBJ1-2|TRBV5-5|NA
CASSWAPGDYGYTF
TGTGCCAGCAGCTGGGCACCCGGGGACTATGGCTACACCTTC
>NA|TRBJ2-2|TRBV28|TRBD2
CASSSSGLAENTGELFF
TGTGCCAGCAGTTCCTCGGGACTAGCGGAGAACACCGGGGAGCTGTTTTTT
>NA|TRBJ1-1|TRBV29-1|TRBD1
CSVRTGGNTEAFF
TGCAGCGTCCGGACAGGGGGGAACACTGAAGCTTTCTTT
>NA|TRBJ1-2|TRBV28|NA
CASSRFSVRLRGSEGGYTF
TGTGCCAGCAGTCGATTTTCCGTCAGACTCAGGGGATCCGAGGGAGGCTACACCTTC
>NA|TRBJ1-1|TRBV5-1|TRBD1
CASSWDRGEAFF
TGCGCCAGCAGCTGGGACAGGGGAGAAGCTTTCTTT
>NA|TRBJ2-3|TRBV10-3|TRBD2
CAISGLAGDPSTDTQYF
TGTGCCATCAGTGGACTAGCGGGAGATCCTAGCACAGATACGCAGTATTTT
>NA|TRBJ2-7|TRBV5-6|NA
CASSLNSGEQYF
TGTGCCAGCAGCTTGAATTCGGGCGAGCAGTACTTC
>once|TRBJ1-1|TRBV10-3|TRBD1
CAIKQGRTEAFF
TGTGCCATCAAACAGGGGCGAACTGAAGCTTTCTTT
>NA|TRBJ2-1|TRBV2|TRBD2
CASSDPSTSAGGNEQFF
TGTGCCAGCAGTGATCCCTCGACTAGCGCGGGGGGGAATGAGCAGTTCTTC
>NA|TRBJ2-5|TRBV10-3|NA
CAISAGTRETQYF
TGTGCCATCAGCGCCGGGACTCGGGAGACCCAGTACTTC
>few|TRBJ2-3|TRBV6-4|NA
CASSEGGTDTQYF
TGTGCCAGCAGTGAAGGGGGCACAGATACGCAGTATTTT
>NA|TRBJ1-4|TRBV2|TRBD1
CASSFSTGRSNEKLFF
TGTGCCAGCAGTTTTTCGACAGGGCGATCTAATGAAAAACTGTTTTTT
>NA|TRBJ1-4|TRBV2|TRBD1
CASSGAGGNEKLFF
TGTGCCAGCAGTGGGGCAGGGGGGAATGAAAAACTGTTTTTT
>NA|TRBJ1-5|TRBV15|NA
CATSSGGFGNQPQHF
TGTGCCACCAGCAGTGGGGGGTTCGGCAATCAGCCCCAGCATTTT
>NA|TRBJ2-1|TRBV3-1/TRBV3-2|TRBD2
CASSPTSGSGEQFF
TGTGCCAGCAGCCCTACTAGCGGGAGTGGTGAGCAGTTCTTC
>NA|TRBJ1-4|TRBV27|NA
CASSFSGYEKLFF
TGTGCCAGCAGTTTCTCCGGGTACGAAAAACTGTTTTTT
>few|TRBJ1-5|TRBV2|NA
CASTNRALGNQPQHF
TGTGCCAGCACTAACAGGGCCCTGGGCAATCAGCCCCAGCATTTT
>NA|TRBJ2-7|TRBV3-1/TRBV3-2|TRBD1
CASSQQRGQDEQYF
TGTGCCAGCAGCCAGCAGAGGGGGCAGGACGAGCAGTACTTC
>NA|TRBJ2-1|TRBV5-1|NA
CASSWGDAGTFYNEQFF
TGCGCCAGCAGCTGGGGGGATGCGGGGACCTTCTACAATGAGCAGTTCTTC
>NA|TRBJ2-3|TRBV11-3|TRBD2
CASSSGTSGEDTQYF
TGTGCCAGCAGCTCCGGGACTAGCGGGGAAGATACGCAGTATTTT
>NA|TRBJ2-1|TRBV19|TRBD2
CASSLSLAGGNNEQFF
TGTGCCAGTAGTCTCTCTCTAGCGGGAGGGAACAATGAGCAGTTCTTC
>NA|TRBJ1-2|TRBV3-1/TRBV3-2|TRBD1
CASSQVSGGDGYTF
TGTGCCAGCAGCCAAGTTTCAGGGGGTGACGGCTACACCTTC
>once|TRBJ2-7|TRBV6-5|NA
CASGRGLYEQYF
TGTGCCAGCGGAAGGGGCCTCTACGAGCAGTACTTC
>NA|TRBJ1-5|TRBV28|NA
CASSLVRTAPQHF
TGTGCCAGCAGTTTAGTGAGGACTGCGCCCCAGCATTTT
>NA|TRBJ1-1|TRBV9|NA
CASNQGWGTEAFF
TGTGCCAGCAACCAGGGTTGGGGCACTGAAGCTTTCTTT
>NA|TRBJ1-4|TRBV5-1|NA
CASSEGPFGGEKLFF
TGCGCCAGCAGCGAAGGACCCTTCGGAGGTGAAAAACTGTTTTTT
>NA|TRBJ2-5|TRBV7-7|TRBD2
CASSLAGAGSEETQYF
TGTGCTAGCAGCTTAGCGGGAGCAGGTTCTGAAGAGACCCAGTACTTC
>medium-sized|TRBJ2-2|TRBV3-1/TRBV3-2|NA
CASSQGQAGMFF
TGTGCCAGCAGCCAAGGACAGGCCGGGATGTTTTTT
>NA|TRBJ1-1|TRBV7-7|TRBD1
CASSSRGDTEAFF
TGTGCTAGCAGCTCCAGGGGGGACACTGAAGCTTTCTTT
>NA|TRBJ1-1|TRBV28|TRBD1
CASSLYAGTDTEAFF
TGTGCCAGCAGTTTATACGCGGGGACAGACACTGAAGCTTTCTTT
>NA|TRBJ1-3|TRBV3-1/TRBV3-2|NA
CASSHYRERAGRNGNTIYF
TGTGCCAGCAGCCACTATCGAGAAAGAGCGGGACGCAATGGAAACACCATATATTTT
>NA|TRBJ1-2|TRBV10-3|TRBD1
CAALPTGGDGYTF
TGTGCCGCGCTCCCGACAGGGGGCGATGGCTACACCTTC
>NA|TRBJ2-1|TRBV25-1|NA
CASSERGIAYNEQFF
TGTGCCAGCAGTGAAAGAGGGATTGCCTACAATGAGCAGTTCTTC
>NA|TRBJ1-6|TRBV6-5|NA
CASTRGGPNNSPLHF
TGTGCCAGCACAAGGGGGGGACCGAATAATTCACCCCTCCACTTT
>NA|TRBJ2-5|TRBV4-1|TRBD2
CASSQDISGGETQYF
TGCGCCAGCAGCCAAGATATCTCGGGGGGAGAGACCCAGTACTTC
>NA|TRBJ2-2|TRBV7-9|NA
CASSLDRRNTGELFF
TGTGCCAGCAGCTTAGACAGGCGGAACACCGGGGAGCTGTTTTTT
>NA|TRBJ2-1|TRBV1|NA
CTSSPGTSGTGEQFF
TGCACCAGCAGCCCCGGGACTAGTGGTACCGGGGAGCAGTTCTTC
>NA|TRBJ1-2|TRBV30|TRBD1
CAWRPTGTALGTF
TGTGCCTGGAGACCTACCGGGACAGCCCTAGGAACCTTC
>NA|TRBJ1-1|TRBV13|NA
CASSLGGGRLTEAFF
TGTGCCAGCAGCTTAGGCGGGGGTAGGCTCACTGAAGCTTTCTTT
>NA|TRBJ1-1|TRBV9|NA
CASSVAMNTEAFF
TGTGCCAGCAGCGTAGCTATGAACACTGAAGCTTTCTTT
>once|TRBJ2-3|TRBV6-5|TRBD2
CASSYQAGAGTDTQYF
TGTGCCAGCAGTTACCAAGCGGGAGCTGGCACAGATACGCAGTATTTT